This T cell receptor (beta chain) derives from a study of naive and memory T cell subsets. Many counts were recorded for this clonotype. An equimolar mix of two oligonucleotides served as the beta constant-region primer for TRBC1 and TRBC2. TCRdb processed the UMI-ligation and nested PCR reads anew with MiXCR; each CDR3 protein has one entry. The profile shows about 85,000 distinct CDR3 sequences, roughly 14% of them singletons. Unmatched junction bases numbered 14, after V lost 3 bases and J lost 4 bases. This CDR3 comprises 17 residues. CDR1 is SGHRS, CDR2 YFSETQ, per germline. V gene TRBV5-1 combines with J gene TRBJ2-7; 9 bases fit TRBD1. The source is a human donor in good health. Sequences were obtained from central memory CD4+ T cells from blood. The CDR3 DNA reads as TGCGCCAGCAGCTATCAAACCCGGATACAGGGGGCATACGAGCAGTACTTC. Its protein product is CASSYQTRIQGAYEQYF.